A selection of T cell receptor beta chains follows, all from one sample in a study of blood T cell repertoires in COVID-19. Here immunoSEQ multiplex PCR was the method, and the copy in TCRdb shows in-frame clones only, minus some. The table has about 160,000 clones, over 80% seen once; the top ten hold roughly a tenth. Sequencing was carried out using peripheral blood. The source of these receptors is a woman of 80 years or more with active or convalescent COVID-19. The CDR3 runs from the conserved cysteine through the conserved F or W. Fields, in order: V gene, J gene, clone size, D gene, CDR3 protein, CDR3 DNA. A D gene is named only where the DNA matches it firmly. Only some rows state a clone size, as once, few, many or a class for expanded clones.

>TRBV13|TRBJ2-2|-|-
CASSQISDSPHTGELFF
TGTGCCAGCAGCCAGATCTCCGACAGTCCCCACACCGGGGAGCTGTTTTTT
>TRBV19|TRBJ1-1|-|-
CASSILTVGVRSTEAFF
TGTGCCAGTAGTATTTTGACGGTCGGGGTGAGGTCGACTGAAGCTTTCTTT
>TRBV4-3|TRBJ2-5|-|TRBD1
CASSQGLGQQETQYF
TGCGCCAGCAGCCAAGGGCTGGGACAGCAAGAGACCCAGTACTTC
>TRBV6-5|TRBJ2-7|-|-
CASGIRGYEQYF
TGTGCCAGCGGTATCAGGGGCTACGAGCAGTACTTC
>TRBV6-1|TRBJ1-2|-|-
CASSEMGGYSGYTF
TGTGCCAGCAGTGAAATGGGGGGGTATAGTGGCTACACCTTC
>TRBV6-6|TRBJ1-5|-|TRBD1
CASNGQGPNPNQPQHF
TGTGCCAGCAATGGACAGGGACCGAACCCCAATCAGCCCCAGCATTTT
>TRBV6-5|TRBJ2-7|-|TRBD1
CASSPRDRGPPEYF
TGTGCCAGCAGTCCACGGGACAGGGGCCCCCCTGAGTACTTC
>TRBV7-5|TRBJ1-1|-|-
CARRRDFLNTEAFF
TGTGCCAGACGGCGGGACTTTTTGAACACTGAAGCTTTCTTT
>TRBV4-3|TRBJ2-3|-|-
CASSPGYGGPDTQYF
TGCGCCAGCAGCCCCGGCTACGGGGGGCCAGATACGCAGTATTTT
>TRBV10-3|TRBJ2-1|-|TRBD1
CAIRTGSYNEQFF
TGTGCCATCCGGACAGGTTCCTACAATGAGCAGTTCTTC
>TRBV7-3|TRBJ2-5|-|-
CASSPPDRPETQYF
TGTGCCAGCAGCCCCCCCGACAGGCCAGAGACCCAGTACTTC
>TRBV4-3|TRBJ2-7|-|TRBD2
CASSQDWTSGGYEQYF
TGCGCCAGCAGCCAAGATTGGACTAGCGGGGGGTACGAGCAGTACTTC
>TRBV6-5|TRBJ1-1|-|TRBD1
CASSRQGNTEAFF
TGTGCCAGCAGTCGACAGGGTAACACTGAAGCTTTCTTT
>TRBV7-3|TRBJ2-1|once|TRBD2
CASSLRRGDEQFF
TGTGCCAGCAGCTTGCGGCGGGGGGATGAGCAGTTCTTC
>TRBV6-5|TRBJ1-1|once|-
CASSPRVGEAFF
TGTGCCAGCAGTCCCAGGGTAGGTGAAGCTTTCTTT
>TRBV11-2|TRBJ2-3|-|-
CASSLGDNTDTQYF
TGTGCCAGCAGCTTAGGGGACAACACAGATACGCAGTATTTT
>TRBV14|TRBJ2-5|once|TRBD2
CASSQGLAETQYF
TGTGCCAGCAGCCAGGGACTAGCGGAGACCCAGTACTTC
>TRBV7-2|TRBJ1-2|-|-
CASSLNPGTFYGYTF
TGTGCCAGCAGCTTAAATCCCGGGACTTTCTATGGCTACACCTTC
>TRBV4-3|TRBJ2-7|-|-
CASSQDRAGSYEQYF
TGCGCCAGCAGCCAAGATCGCGCAGGCTCCTACGAGCAGTACTTC
>TRBV3-1/TRBV3-2|TRBJ2-3|-|TRBD2
CASSQKHLAGEITDTQYF
TGTGCCAGCAGCCAGAAACACCTAGCGGGGGAGATCACAGATACGCAGTATTTT
>TRBV30|TRBJ1-5|-|-
CAWTPGGGGQPQHF
TGTGCCTGGACCCCGGGGGGGGGTGGTCAGCCCCAGCATTTT
>TRBV11-3|TRBJ1-3|-|-
CASSPRDRTSGNTIYF
TGTGCCAGCAGCCCGAGGGATAGGACCTCTGGAAACACCATATATTTT
>TRBV27|TRBJ2-1|-|-
CASSLRGRQQFF
TGTGCCAGCAGTCTTAGGGGCAGGCAGCAGTTCTTC
>TRBV5-1|TRBJ2-7|-|TRBD1
CASSLLQGASYEQYF
TGCGCCAGCAGCTTGTTACAGGGGGCTTCCTACGAGCAGTACTTC
>TRBV5-1|TRBJ1-4|few|-
CASSLSGPPNEKLFF
TGCGCCAGCAGCTTGTCGGGTCCACCTAATGAAAAACTGTTTTTT
>TRBV7-2|TRBJ1-2|-|-
CASSPRGASNYGYTF
TGTGCCAGCAGCCCTCGGGGAGCATCTAACTATGGCTACACCTTC
>TRBV11-2|TRBJ1-4|-|-
CASSPQGEKLFF
TGTGCCAGCAGTCCCCAGGGGGAAAAACTGTTTTTT
>TRBV3-1/TRBV3-2|TRBJ1-6|once|-
CASSQAGGNSPLHF
TGTGCCAGCAGCCAAGCCGGGGGTAATTCACCCCTCCACTTT
>TRBV19|TRBJ1-1|-|-
CASSLNRIEDTEAFF
TGTGCCAGTAGTTTAAACAGGATAGAGGACACTGAAGCTTTCTTT
>TRBV19|TRBJ1-2|-|TRBD1
CASEDRGYGYTF
TGTGCCAGCGAGGACAGGGGTTATGGCTACACCTTC
>TRBV15|TRBJ2-3|few|-
CATSRTYRESTDTQYF
TGTGCCACCAGCAGAACCTACAGGGAAAGCACAGATACGCAGTATTTT
>TRBV10-3|TRBJ2-7|-|TRBD1
CAIRQGAGNEQYF
TGTGCCATCCGACAGGGGGCTGGCAACGAGCAGTACTTC
>TRBV6-5|TRBJ1-4|once|TRBD1
CASSYRGREKLFF
TGTGCCAGCAGTTACAGGGGGCGCGAAAAACTGTTTTTT
>TRBV4-3|TRBJ2-5|-|TRBD2
CASSQGLAGAGETQYF
TGCGCCAGCAGCCAGGGACTAGCGGGGGCTGGGGAGACCCAGTACTTC
>TRBV2|TRBJ1-6|-|-
CASTDRVNSPLHF
TGTGCCAGCACCGACAGAGTTAATTCACCCCTCCACTTT
>TRBV3-1/TRBV3-2|TRBJ1-1|-|-
CASGPKNTEAFF
TGTGCCAGTGGTCCTAAGAACACTGAAGCTTTCTTT
>TRBV5-1|TRBJ2-1|-|-
CASTYQGNEQFF
TGCGCCAGCACATATCAGGGTAATGAGCAGTTCTTC
>TRBV11-2|TRBJ2-1|-|TRBD2
CASSFAGGFLQEQFF
TGTGCCAGCAGCTTTGCGGGGGGCTTTCTCCAGGAGCAGTTCTTC
>TRBV6-1|TRBJ1-1|-|-
CASSDRGGQNTEAFF
TGTGCCAGCAGTGATAGAGGGGGACAGAACACTGAAGCTTTCTTT
>TRBV6-6|TRBJ1-1|-|-
CASSSRQGSTEAFF
TGTGCCAGCAGTTCGAGGCAGGGTTCCACTGAAGCTTTCTTT
>TRBV19|TRBJ1-2|-|-
CASSPPTANYGYTF
TGTGCCAGTAGCCCACCGACAGCTAACTATGGCTACACCTTC
>TRBV5-5|TRBJ2-7|-|-
CASSLLPGVQSYEQYF
TGTGCCAGCAGCTTGTTGCCAGGCGTACAGTCCTACGAGCAGTACTTC
>TRBV6-2/TRBV6-3|TRBJ1-2|-|-
CASSHRGSGYTF
TGTGCCAGCAGTCACCGGGGGTCTGGCTACACCTTC
>TRBV3-1/TRBV3-2|TRBJ1-1|-|-
CASTGGGAEAFF
TGTGCCAGCACTGGGGGGGGCGCTGAAGCTTTCTTT
>TRBV13|TRBJ1-3|-|TRBD1
CASSRGQGAGNTIYF
TGTGCCAGCAGCCGAGGACAGGGGGCTGGAAACACCATATATTTT
>TRBV3-1/TRBV3-2|TRBJ2-2|-|TRBD2
CASSQASGGVTGELFF
TGTGCCAGCAGCCAAGCCAGCGGGGGGGTCACCGGGGAGCTGTTTTTT
>TRBV6-2/TRBV6-3|TRBJ1-1|-|-
CASSMRGSEAFF
TGTGCCAGCAGTATGCGGGGGTCTGAAGCTTTCTTT
>TRBV9|TRBJ2-6|-|TRBD1
CASMTGHSGANVLTF
TGTGCCAGCATGACAGGGCACTCTGGGGCCAACGTCCTGACTTTC
>TRBV10-3|TRBJ1-1|-|-
CAIGGGANTEAFF
TGTGCCATCGGGGGAGGGGCCAACACTGAAGCTTTCTTT
>TRBV9|TRBJ2-2|-|TRBD1
CASRALQGSGELFF
TGTGCCAGCAGAGCCCTACAGGGGAGCGGGGAGCTGTTTTTT
>TRBV5-5|TRBJ1-1|-|-
CASSLAAAPEAFF
TGTGCCAGCAGCTTGGCGGCGGCCCCTGAAGCTTTCTTT